This T cell receptor (beta chain) came from a study of blood T cell repertoires in COVID-19. The wider study: Sample material is recorded as cDNA or gDNA derived from T cells, B-cell-depleted T cells, or PBMCs.

CDR1 MGHDK and CDR2 SYGVNS come from the germline V gene. This CDR3 is 15 amino acids long. With 3 bases clipped from V and 8 bases from J, the junction kept 10 bases outside the gene matches. This clone was seen more than once but under ten times. This table comes from immunoSEQ multiplex PCR, and its TCRdb copy is limited to in-frame clones, with some not included. Of about 250,000 clones listed, around 88% are singletons. V usage is TRBV25-1 and J usage is TRBJ1-2; 9 bases are a match to TRBD1. Sequenced material: peripheral blood. The TCR originated in a woman aged 25 to 39 with COVID-19, enrolled during active disease. The CDR3 DNA reads as TGTGCCAGCAGTGACGAACAGGGGGCCGCTCGGGGCTACACCTTC. Translating it yields CASSDEQGAARGYTF.